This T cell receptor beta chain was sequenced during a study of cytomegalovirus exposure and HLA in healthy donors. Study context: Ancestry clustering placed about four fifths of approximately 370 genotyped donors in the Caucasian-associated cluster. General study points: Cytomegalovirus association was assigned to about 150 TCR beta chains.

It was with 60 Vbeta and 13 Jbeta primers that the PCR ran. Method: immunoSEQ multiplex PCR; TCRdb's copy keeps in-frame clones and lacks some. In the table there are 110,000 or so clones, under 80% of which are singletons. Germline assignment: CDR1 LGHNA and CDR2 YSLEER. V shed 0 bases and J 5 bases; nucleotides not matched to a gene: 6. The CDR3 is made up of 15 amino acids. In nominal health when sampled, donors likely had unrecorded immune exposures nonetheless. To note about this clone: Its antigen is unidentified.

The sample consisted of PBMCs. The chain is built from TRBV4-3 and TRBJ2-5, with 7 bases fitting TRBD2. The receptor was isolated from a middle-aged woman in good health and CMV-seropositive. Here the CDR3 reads CASSQDPWGGETQYF. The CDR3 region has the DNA TGCGCCAGCAGCCAAGATCCGTGGGGAGGGGAGACCCAGTACTTC.